This TCR beta chain was recorded in a study of preoperative IRX-2 immunotherapy in early breast cancer. Sample treatment: preoperative locoregional IRX-2 cytokine immunotherapy. This phase Ib study tested locoregional IRX-2 cytokine immunotherapy given before surgery. Assay used: immunoSEQ multiplex PCR; TCRdb lists only in-frame clones, some missing. The sample shows tens of thousands of clones, 90% to 95% of them seen only once. The clonotype comes from a human donor with breast cancer. This specimen was taken from a patient treated with IRX-2 immunotherapy.

The CDR3 coding sequence is TGTGCCAGCAGTCAACCCGGGACCGGCCACTATGGCTACACCTTC. Protein: CASSQPGTGHYGYTF. V and J are TRBV6-1 and TRBJ1-2; D may be TRBD1 (5 bases). V lost 5 bases, J lost 3 bases, and 16 bases lay in between. The CDR3 runs to 15 residues. Germline V gene lookup returns CDR1 MNHNS and CDR2 SASEGT.